This T cell receptor beta chain was documented in a study of T cells in Graves' hyperthyroidism and ophthalmopathy. Study conclusions and caveats: In the analysis, a 13 V-J model separated ophthalmopathy from stable hyperthyroidism.

The TCR beta CDR3 regions underwent amplification using RNA transcripts as the source. TCR CDR3 regions were first amplified by RT-PCR with HTBI primers. TCRdb processed the multiplex PCR reads anew with MiXCR; each CDR3 protein has one entry. This table holds some 300,000 distinct CDR3 sequences, approximately 18% found once. This clonotype is labeled as large. Its antigen is unidentified. Germline trimming cut 6 bases from V and 5 bases from J; bases unmatched to any gene: 9. The CDR3 has 15 amino acids. With duration under 3 months, ophthalmopathy was active: Clinical Activity Score at least 3, NOSPECS at least 4.

The chain uses TRBV12-3 or TRBV12-4 and TRBJ2-1; 8 nucleotides match TRBD2. The TCR originated in a man over 45 with Graves' ophthalmopathy. The source material was blood. Here the CDR3 reads CASSPSGRGHNEQFF. In nucleotides, the CDR3 is TGTGCCAGCAGCCCCTCCGGGAGGGGTCACAATGAGCAGTTCTTC.